The 25 T cell receptor beta chains below come from one sample, sequenced in a study of somatic mutations in cytotoxic T cells in rheumatoid arthritis. Profiled with immunoSEQ multiplex PCR; TCRdb holds only in-frame clones, not every one. Of around 20,000 clones listed, 55% to 80% are singletons. The sequenced sample was CD8+ T cells sorted from blood. Receptors were obtained from an adult with rheumatoid arthritis.

This clone was found a few times. The chain recombines TRBV10-2 with TRBJ1-1; 10 bases fit TRBD1. CDR3 size: 18 residues. Germline CDR1 is WSHSY and CDR2 is SAAADI. With V trimmed by 6 bases and J by 5 bases, 18 bases remained unmatched. CDR3 DNA sequence: TGCGCCAGCAGCGAATACCCGGGACAGGGGCCCGGCCCTACTGAAGCTTTCTTT. Translation: CASSEYPGQGPGPTEAFF.

By proportion, this clone is medium-sized. The rearrangement joins TRBV13 to TRBJ1-5, with a tentative D call TRBD1 (5 bases). The CDR3 has 14 residues. The V end lost 0 bases, the J end lost 5 bases, and 8 bases lay between the germline ends. Looked up from germline, CDR1 is PRHDT and CDR2 is FYEKMQ (reference sequence). This chain's CDR3 is CASSLGRDHQPQHF. The CDR3 coding sequence is TGTGCCAGCAGCTTAGGCAGGGACCATCAGCCCCAGCATTTT.

CDR3 in DNA: TGTGCCAGCAGCACCGGGCGCAACCTTAACTATGGCTACACCTTC. As protein: CASSTGRNLNYGYTF. The chain has TRBV6-1 and TRBJ1-2, with D hard to call. V lost 6 bases, J lost 1 base, and 15 bases lay in between. The germline CDR1 and CDR2 sequences are MNHNS and SASEGT. The CDR3 contains 15 residues.

The genes are TRBV28 and TRBJ2-1; TRBD2 matches at 8 bases. This CDR3 comprises 15 residues. CDR1 MDHEN and CDR2 SYDVKM come from the germline V gene. V gave up 7 bases and J gave up 7 bases; unmatched junction bases: 12. This CDR3 is CASTSFAGGENEQFF. DNA for the CDR3: TGTGCCAGCACTTCGTTCGCGGGGGGTGAAAATGAGCAGTTCTTC.

The rearrangement joins TRBV5-4 to TRBJ2-7, with TRBD1 matching over 9 bases. CDR3 length equals 16 residues. Germline CDR1 SGHNT, CDR2 YYREEE (reference sequence). V shed 4 bases, J shed 5 bases, and the junction held 13 bases outside the gene matches. Here the CDR3 reads CASSPTSTGGKDEQYF. The CDR3, as DNA: TGTGCCAGCAGCCCCACCTCGACAGGGGGTAAAGACGAGCAGTACTTC.

V and J are TRBV10-3 and TRBJ1-6, with D hard to call. Germline V lookup: CDR1 ENHRY, CDR2 SYGVKD. The CDR3 consists of 14 residues. The V gene lost 0 bases and the J gene lost 10 bases, with 10 bases spanning the gap. This CDR3 is CAISESRTGSPLHF. The CDR3 DNA is TGTGCCATCAGTGAGTCAAGGACTGGATCACCCCTCCACTTT.

This rearrangement joins TRBV5-1 to TRBJ1-1; D uncertain. This CDR3 spans 13 amino acids. Germline-derived CDR1 and CDR2 are SGHRS and YFSETQ. Trimming removed 4 bases at V and 5 bases at J, with 12 bases between. The CDR3 is CASSPLEGTEAFF. Written as DNA, the CDR3 is TGCGCCAGCAGCCCTCTAGAGGGAACTGAAGCTTTCTTT.

The V call is TRBV29-1, the J call TRBJ1-2, with 7 bases identical to TRBD1. V dropped 3 bases and J dropped 9; count of bases not matched to a gene: 10. The CDR3 extends over 13 amino acids. Germline assignment: CDR1 SQVTM and CDR2 ANQGSEA. CDR3 sequence reads: CSVEEGAGRSYTF. CDR3 DNA sequence: TGCAGCGTTGAGGAGGGGGCAGGGCGCAGCTACACCTTC.

The chain recombines TRBV5-1 with TRBJ2-3; D is uncertain. The germline gives CDR1 SGHRS, CDR2 YFSETQ. CDR3 length: 15 residues. V was pared by 2 bases and J by 2 bases, with 12 bases between. The CDR3 region has the DNA TGCGCCAGCAGCTTTTCGGGTTACCTCACAGATACGCAGTATTTT. Translated: CASSFSGYLTDTQYF.

CDR3 region: CASSFGDSSYEQYF. The DNA for the CDR3 is TGTGCCAGCAGCTTCGGGGACTCTAGCTACGAGCAGTACTTC. V usage is TRBV7-2 and J usage is TRBJ2-7; a weak D match, TRBD2 (6 bases). The V end was cut by 3 bases, the J end by 3 bases, with 12 bases between. CDR3 size: 14 residues. CDR1 and CDR2 from the germline V gene are SGHTA and FQGNSA.

The V and J genes are TRBV7-8 and TRBJ2-1; 15 nucleotides line up with TRBD2. The germline CDR1 and CDR2 sequences are SGHVS and FQNEAQ. Trimming cost V 7 bases and J 4 bases; bases outside gene matches: 14. The CDR3 covers 19 residues. CDR3 in amino acids: CASNLLIGLAGGPYNEQFF. In nucleotides, the CDR3 is TGTGCCAGCAATCTCCTCATCGGACTAGCGGGGGGGCCATACAATGAGCAGTTCTTC.

This clone has only a few counts. CDR3 DNA: TGTGCCAGCAGCCAGGGGACTAGCGGGGGAAGGGTCTACGAGCAGTACTTC. Residues: CASSQGTSGGRVYEQYF. The genes are TRBV28 and TRBJ2-7, with 14 bases identical to TRBD2. The CDR3 has 17 amino acids. CDR1 and CDR2 (germline): MDHEN, SYDVKM. V lost 6 bases to trimming and J lost 3 bases; unmatched junction nucleotides: 10.

This clone was counted only a few times. V and J are TRBV13 and TRBJ2-5; 14 bases are shared with TRBD2. The CDR3 totals 16 residues. The germline V gene has CDR1 PRHDT and CDR2 FYEKMQ (reference sequence). Unmatched junction bases numbered 7, after V lost 5 bases and J lost 5 bases. In DNA form, the CDR3 reads TGTGCCAGCAGCGCCGCGACTAGCGGGGGGGCCGAGACCCAGTACTTC. Encoded protein: CASSAATSGGAETQYF.

CDR3 sequence reads: CASSTGLDTDTQYF. The CDR3 bases are TGTGCCAGCAGTACCGGACTCGACACAGATACGCAGTATTTT. The genes are TRBV6-5 and TRBJ2-3, with D tentatively TRBD2 (5 bases). The ends were cut back, 5 bases at V and 2 bases at J, with 11 bases in the middle. Germline CDR1 MNHEY, CDR2 SVGAGI. This CDR3 is built from 14 residues.

As for this clone: Other DNA sequences of this sample code for an identical CDR3. V is TRBV5-4 and J is TRBJ2-1, with D possibly being TRBD2 (5 bases). Germline assignment: CDR1 SGHNT and CDR2 YYREEE (reference sequence). The CDR3 sequence is 13 residues long. The ends were cut back, 7 bases at V and 4 bases at J, with 12 bases in the middle. CDR3: CASSLGLYNEQFF. The DNA of the CDR3 is TGTGCCAGCTCCCTCGGACTTTACAATGAGCAGTTCTTC.

V is TRBV5-6 and J is TRBJ2-3; D is perhaps TRBD1 (6 bases). The V and J ends lost 4 bases and 6 bases respectively, with 12 bases between them. Germline-derived CDR1 and CDR2 are SGHDT and YYEEEE. The CDR3 extends over 13 amino acids. The CDR3 DNA follows: TGTGCCAGCAGCGAAACAGGGCCCGATACGCAGTATTTT. This encodes CASSETGPDTQYF.

The chain joins TRBV11-3 to TRBJ2-3; 9 nucleotides line up with TRBD2. CDR3 length: 18 amino acids. From germline, CDR1 is SGHNT and CDR2 YENEEA. Trimming at V came to 1 base and at J to 6 bases, leaving 14 bases not matched to a gene. CDR3 sequence: CASSLVPLAGGPEDTQYF. In DNA, the CDR3 is TGTGCCAGCAGCTTAGTACCACTGGCGGGGGGGCCAGAGGATACGCAGTATTTT. The variable domain in full, with the rest retrieved from reference TRBV11-3 and TRBJ2-3, is EAGVVQSPRYKIIEKKQPVAFWCNPISGHNTLYWYLQNLGQGPELLIRYENEEAVDDSQLPKDRFSAERLKGVDSTLKIQPAELGDSAVYLCASSLVPLAGGPEDTQYFGPGTRLTVL.

V is TRBV4-2 and J is TRBJ1-5; D perhaps matches TRBD1 (5 bases). The CDR3 has 13 amino acids. Trimming pared 3 bases from V and 9 bases from J, leaving 12 bases between. Germline CDR1 LGHNA, CDR2 YNFKEQ. The CDR3, as DNA: TGTGCCAGCAGCCAGACAGAGGGTGGGCCCCAGCATTTT. It encodes CASSQTEGGPQHF.

This clone has more than one count but fewer than ten. This sequence joins TRBV27 and TRBJ1-6; perhaps TRBD1 as D (6 bases). The CDR3 length is 14 residues. Trimming removed 3 bases from V and 6 bases from J, with 9 bases in between. Per germline, CDR1 MNHEY and CDR2 SMNVEV (reference sequence). CDR3 residues: CASSLGAANSPLHF. The CDR3 DNA sequence: TGTGCCAGCAGTTTGGGGGCGGCTAATTCACCCCTCCACTTT.

The rearrangement links TRBV28 to TRBJ2-3; D is unclear. The CDR3 extends over 15 amino acids. Trimming left V 7 bases short and J 0 bases short, with 14 bases between. Germline lookup yields CDR1 MDHEN and CDR2 SYDVKM. CDR3 bases: TGTGCCAGCACCACCCCTCCCGGAAGCACAGATACGCAGTATTTT. Protein product: CASTTPPGSTDTQYF.

The J gene is TRBJ1-5, the V gene TRBV30, with no clear D. The CDR3 contains 13 residues. Germline V gene data show CDR1 as GTSNPN and CDR2 as SVGIG (reference sequence). The germline V and J ends were trimmed by 4 bases and 0 bases, with 7 bases remaining between them. The CDR3 here is CAWTEHSNQPQHF. CDR3 DNA sequence: TGTGCCTGGACAGAACATAGCAATCAGCCCCAGCATTTT.

This clone turned up a few times. V and J are TRBV19 and TRBJ1-5, with a tentative D call TRBD1 (5 bases). V dropped 1 base and J dropped 1 base, with 11 bases sitting between them. Germline CDR1 and CDR2: LNHDA and SQIVND (reference sequence). The CDR3 loop spans 16 amino acids. CDR3 in DNA: TGTGCCAGTAGTATAGCCCTCGGGGACAGCAATCAGCCCCAGCATTTT. Its translation: CASSIALGDSNQPQHF.

This clone was seen more than once but under ten times. The chain combines TRBV7-9 with TRBJ1-5, with no clear D. From germline, CDR1 is SEHNR and CDR2 FQNEAQ (reference sequence). CDR3 length: 12 amino acids. V was pared by 4 bases and J by 4 bases, with 5 bases between. Here the CDR3 DNA reads TGTGCCAGCAGCTCGGGTAATCAGCCCCAGCATTTT. This encodes CASSSGNQPQHF.

The chain employs TRBV7-6 and TRBJ2-7; 8 bases match TRBD1. Germline V gives CDR1 SGHVS, CDR2 FNYEAQ. V shed 1 base, J shed 2 bases, and the junction held 4 bases outside the gene matches. The CDR3 loop spans 15 amino acids. The CDR3 bases are TGTGCCAGCAGCTTAGGGACAGGGTATGCCTACGAGCAGTACTTC. It codes for CASSLGTGYAYEQYF.

Of note for this clone: Sequence at one end of the junction differs from germline and may be a read error. The rearrangement joins TRBV9 to TRBJ2-7; possible D gene TRBD2, 6 bases. Looked up from germline, CDR1 is SGDLS and CDR2 is YYNGEE. This CDR3 region has 12 residues. The CDR3 is CASSVFGTRLNF. As DNA, the CDR3 is TGTGCCAGCAGCGTCTTCGGGACTCGATTGAACTTC. The variable domain in full, completed from reference TRBV9 and TRBJ2-7, reads DSGVTQTPKHLITATGQRVTLRCSPRSGDLSVYWYQQSLDQGLQFLIQYYNGEERAKGNILERFSAQQFPDLHSELNLSSLELGDSALYFCASSVFGTRLNFGPGTRLTVT.